Below, 25 T cell receptor beta chains from the same sample are listed, as sequenced in a study of T cells after yellow fever vaccination. TCRdb re-derived calls from the 5' RACE reads in MiXCR, one entry per CDR3 protein. The table records roughly 94,000 distinct CDR3 sequences, 7.5% to 10% of them present only once. Sequencing was performed on CD8+ T cells not binding an NS4B(214-222) dextramer, sorted from PBMCs, taken less than 16 days after the first yellow fever vaccination. The receptors come from a man aged 18 to 35 who received the YFV17D yellow fever vaccine.

Only a few counts were recorded for this clonotype. The chain has TRBV5-1 and TRBJ2-1; D remains ambiguous. Trimming pared 0 bases from V and 0 bases from J, leaving 16 bases between. From germline, CDR1 is SGHRS and CDR2 YFSETQ. The CDR3 covers 18 residues. Here the CDR3 reads CASSLAASIVGSYNEQFF. The CDR3 DNA sequence: TGCGCCAGCAGCTTGGCCGCCTCCATTGTAGGCTCCTACAATGAGCAGTTCTTC.

This clonotype was observed a few times. The V gene is TRBV4-1, the J gene TRBJ2-7; no clear D gene. Germline lookup yields CDR1 MGHRA and CDR2 YSYEKL. Trimming removed 0 bases at V and 2 bases at J, with 11 bases between. There are 15 residues in the CDR3. CDR3 loop: CASSQDHPGPYEQYF. In DNA, the CDR3 is TGCGCCAGCAGCCAAGATCACCCCGGTCCCTACGAGCAGTACTTC.

The rearrangement joins TRBV4-3 to TRBJ2-1; D gene unclear. The V end was cut by 4 bases, the J end by 5 bases, with 9 bases between. The CDR3 has 13 amino acids. CDR1 is LGHNA and CDR2 is YSLEER in the germline V gene. In DNA form, the CDR3 reads TGCGCCAGCAGCCCGGATGGCCACAATGAGCAGTTCTTC. Residues: CASSPDGHNEQFF.

The chain employs TRBV30 and TRBJ2-1, with TRBD1 as a possible D gene (5 bases). Germline V gene data show CDR1 as GTSNPN and CDR2 as SVGIG (reference sequence). V was shortened by 3 bases and J by 9 bases, with 12 bases between the two germline ends. The CDR3 is made up of 12 amino acids. The CDR3 loop reads CAWRGPGIEQFF. The CDR3, as DNA: TGTGCCTGGAGAGGCCCAGGGATTGAGCAGTTCTTC.

This clonotype was seen more than once but under ten times. CDR3 sequence: CASSSLAGGRTDTQYF. The CDR3 nucleotides read TGTGCCAGCAGCTCTCTAGCGGGGGGCCGCACAGATACGCAGTATTTT. The V and J genes are TRBV7-6 and TRBJ2-3, with 11 bases matching TRBD2. With 4 bases clipped from V and 1 base from J, the junction kept 4 bases outside the gene matches. The length of the CDR3 is 16 residues. Germline V gene data show CDR1 as SGHVS and CDR2 as FNYEAQ.

Comment on this clonotype: The junction departs from the called germline gene at one end, perhaps through a read error. The chain couples TRBV4-1 to TRBJ2-3; the match to TRBD2 covers 11 bases. This CDR3 is built from 15 residues. Germline V gene lookup returns CDR1 MGHRA and CDR2 YSYEKL. The CDR3 reads CASSQTSGSTDRQYF. DNA of the CDR3: TGCGCCAGCAGCCAAACTAGCGGGAGCACAGATAGGCAGTATTTT.

The rearrangement links TRBV7-6 to TRBJ2-5; the match to TRBD2 covers 10 bases. CDR1 SGHVS and CDR2 FNYEAQ come from the germline V gene. The V gene end was trimmed by 5 bases and the J gene end by 0 bases; junction bases not matched to a gene: 3. This CDR3 comprises 15 residues. This CDR3 is CASSRLAGYQETQYF. For the CDR3, the DNA is TGTGCCAGCAGCCGACTAGCGGGCTACCAAGAGACCCAGTACTTC.

The gene calls are TRBV7-9 and TRBJ2-1, with 8 bases aligning to TRBD2. The CDR3 consists of 13 residues. CDR1 is SEHNR and CDR2 is FQNEAQ in the germline V gene (reference sequence). V shed 4 bases, J shed 9 bases, and the junction held 5 bases outside the gene matches. CDR3 amino acids: CASSWRSGGEQFF. CDR3 in DNA: TGTGCCAGCAGCTGGCGGAGCGGGGGTGAGCAGTTCTTC.

A few counts support this clonotype. DNA of the CDR3: TGTGCCAGCAGCTGGGGGGGGGAATCCAATGAGCAGTTCTTC. This translates into CASSWGGESNEQFF. The chain combines TRBV25-1 with TRBJ2-1; 7 bases line up with TRBD2. Germline lookup yields CDR1 MGHDK and CDR2 SYGVNS. The CDR3 extends over 14 amino acids. V dropped 6 bases and J dropped 6; count of bases not matched to a gene: 8.

This clonotype has a handful of counts. The CDR3 DNA follows: TGTGCCAGCAGTCCAGGCGGTTTGCAGCCCCAGCATTTT. It encodes CASSPGGLQPQHF. The chain couples TRBV6-5 to TRBJ1-5; D not resolved. Germline assignment: CDR1 MNHEY and CDR2 SVGAGI. The length of the CDR3 is 13 residues. The V end was cut by 5 bases, the J end by 7 bases, with 12 bases between.

This clonotype was picked up a small number of times. The genes are TRBV4-3 and TRBJ2-2; 11 positions match TRBD2. The CDR3 contains 18 residues. Per germline, CDR1 LGHNA and CDR2 YSLEER. V lost 0 bases to trimming and J lost 4 bases; unmatched junction nucleotides: 7. CDR3 loop: CASSQDFSGGAFTGELFF. The DNA for the CDR3 is TGCGCCAGCAGCCAAGATTTTAGCGGGGGGGCGTTCACCGGGGAGCTGTTTTTT.

This clonotype was counted between two and nine times. V is TRBV27 and J is TRBJ2-2; D may match TRBD1 or TRBD2 (6 bases each). Germline assignment: CDR1 MNHEY and CDR2 SMNVEV (reference sequence). V was clipped by 7 bases and J by 3 bases, with 15 bases between them. This CDR3 has 15 residues. CDR3 residues: CASTLGGGYTGELFF. In DNA, the CDR3 is TGTGCCAGCACCCTCGGAGGGGGGTACACCGGGGAGCTGTTTTTT.

This clonotype was found a few times. The V call is TRBV4-1, the J call TRBJ2-1, with 8 bases fitting TRBD2. After removal of 2 bases from V and 4 bases from J, the junction contained 4 bases not matched to a gene. The CDR3 sequence is 15 residues long. Germline CDR1 is MGHRA and CDR2 is YSYEKL. The CDR3 DNA sequence: TGCGCCAGCAGCCAATTGACTAGCGCATACAATGAGCAGTTCTTC. Protein sequence: CASSQLTSAYNEQFF.

V usage is TRBV29-1 and J usage is TRBJ2-3; 11 nucleotides line up with TRBD2. Germline CDR1 reads SQVTM; CDR2 reads ANQGSEA. V trimming: 0 bases; J trimming: 4 bases; junction bases outside the gene matches: 6. The CDR3 contains 16 residues. The CDR3 DNA reads TGCAGCGTTGAAGATCCTAGCGGGGGGCTGGCAGATACGCAGTATTTT. It yields the protein CSVEDPSGGLADTQYF.

This clonotype has at least ten counts. The rearrangement uses TRBV6-5 and TRBJ2-5; D is uncertain. The germline CDR1 and CDR2 sequences are MNHEY and SVGAGI. The CDR3 has 11 amino acids. V dropped 4 bases and J dropped 4 bases, with 4 bases sitting between them. Here the CDR3 reads CASSWGETQYF. The DNA of the CDR3 is TGTGCCAGCAGTTGGGGAGAGACCCAGTACTTC.

The chain is built from TRBV7-6 and TRBJ2-7; D gene uncertain. Germline-derived CDR1 and CDR2 are SGHVS and FNYEAQ. Trimming removed 5 bases from V and 0 bases from J, with 17 bases in between. This CDR3 contains 16 residues. CDR3 protein: CASSEGSRPGSYEQYF. CDR3 DNA: TGTGCCAGCAGCGAAGGTAGCAGGCCTGGCTCCTACGAGCAGTACTTC.

The V gene is TRBV6-2 or TRBV6-3, the J gene TRBJ1-1, with 7 bases matching TRBD1. CDR3 length: 14 residues. V trimming: 6 bases; J trimming: 0 bases; junction bases outside the gene matches: 4. Looked up from germline, CDR1 is MNHEY and CDR2 is SVGEGT. The CDR3 loop reads CASRGQILNTEAFF. CDR3 sequence (DNA): TGTGCCAGCAGGGGACAGATTTTGAACACTGAAGCTTTCTTT.

The chain couples TRBV20-1 to TRBJ2-1; 11 nucleotides match TRBD2. The CDR3 contains 16 residues. Germline V lookup: CDR1 DFQATT, CDR2 SNEGSKA (reference sequence). J lost 5 bases, V lost 5 bases, and 11 bases had no gene match. The CDR3: CSAPHRTLAGDNEQFF. The CDR3 region has the DNA TGCAGTGCTCCCCACAGGACACTAGCGGGGGACAATGAGCAGTTCTTC.

This chain uses TRBV15 with TRBJ2-1; 9 bases are shared with TRBD1. CDR1 is LNHNV, CDR2 YYDKDF, per germline (reference sequence). With 5 bases clipped from V and 9 bases from J, the junction kept 2 bases outside the gene matches. CDR3 length: 12 amino acids. The CDR3 DNA follows: TGTGCCACCAGCGGGACAGGGTTTGAGCAGTTCTTC. Encoded protein: CATSGTGFEQFF.

This clonotype was seen a handful of times. The V call is TRBV7-9, the J call TRBJ2-5, with 8 bases lining up with TRBD1. Trimming took 3 bases from V and 5 from J; bases not matched to a gene: 11. Germline CDR1 reads SEHNR; CDR2 reads FQNEAQ (reference sequence). The CDR3 sequence is 16 residues long. CDR3 DNA: TGTGCCAGCAGCTTTGCCGAAACAGGGGGAGCGGAGACCCAGTACTTC. Its protein is CASSFAETGGAETQYF.

The rearrangement links TRBV29-1 to TRBJ2-2; TRBD1 aligns across 11 bases. The CDR3 sequence is 14 residues long. Germline CDR1 is SQVTM and CDR2 is ANQGSEA. V gave up 3 bases and J gave up 8 bases; unmatched junction bases: 5. The chain's CDR3 is CSVDGQGAVGELFF. For the CDR3, the DNA is TGCAGCGTTGACGGACAGGGGGCGGTAGGGGAGCTGTTTTTT.

V gene TRBV7-9 combines with J gene TRBJ1-3, with D unresolved. The CDR3 loop spans 15 amino acids. V lost 1 base, J lost 4 bases, and 11 bases lay in between. Germline V gene sequence: CDR1 SEHNR, CDR2 FQNEAQ (reference sequence). The CDR3 nucleotides are TGTGCCAGCAGCTTAGGCGGCAGCAACGGAAACACCATATATTTT. Translation: CASSLGGSNGNTIYF.

The chain is built from TRBV4-2 and TRBJ1-1; 12 nucleotides match TRBD1. Trimming at V came to 2 bases and at J to 14 bases, leaving 6 bases not matched to a gene. Germline values: CDR1 LGHNA, CDR2 YNFKEQ. The CDR3 is 13 residues long. The chain's CDR3 is CASSQNTGTGGFF. Written as DNA, the CDR3 is TGTGCCAGCAGCCAAAACACCGGGACAGGGGGCTTCTTT.

V usage is TRBV5-4 and J usage is TRBJ2-7; a weak D match, TRBD1 (6 bases). Per the germline V gene, CDR1 is SGHNT and CDR2 is YYREEE (reference sequence). The V gene lost 0 bases and the J gene lost 5 bases, with 12 bases spanning the gap. The CDR3 contains 14 residues. For the CDR3, the DNA is TGTGCCAGCAGCTTGGAGGCAGGGGTGAACGAGCAGTACGTC. Translated: CASSLEAGVNEQYV.

On this clonotype itself: A read error may be the cause here, since a much bigger clone is one base away. The J gene is TRBJ2-7, the V gene TRBV9, with D tentatively TRBD1 (6 bases). This CDR3 comprises 14 residues. Germline values: CDR1 SGDLS, CDR2 YYNGEE. V lost 4 bases and J lost 3, with 14 bases in between. CDR3 sequence: CASSRGGDYYEQYF. Here the CDR3 DNA reads TGTGCCAGCAGCAGAGGGGGAGACTACTACGAGCAGTACTTC. Combining the CDR3 with reference TRBV9 and TRBJ2-7 gives the whole variable domain DSGVTQTPKHLITATGQRVTLRCSPRSGDLSVYWYQQSLDQGLQFLIQYYNGEERAKGNILERFSAQQFPDLHSELNLSSLELGDSALYFCASSRGGDYYEQYFGPGTRLTVT.